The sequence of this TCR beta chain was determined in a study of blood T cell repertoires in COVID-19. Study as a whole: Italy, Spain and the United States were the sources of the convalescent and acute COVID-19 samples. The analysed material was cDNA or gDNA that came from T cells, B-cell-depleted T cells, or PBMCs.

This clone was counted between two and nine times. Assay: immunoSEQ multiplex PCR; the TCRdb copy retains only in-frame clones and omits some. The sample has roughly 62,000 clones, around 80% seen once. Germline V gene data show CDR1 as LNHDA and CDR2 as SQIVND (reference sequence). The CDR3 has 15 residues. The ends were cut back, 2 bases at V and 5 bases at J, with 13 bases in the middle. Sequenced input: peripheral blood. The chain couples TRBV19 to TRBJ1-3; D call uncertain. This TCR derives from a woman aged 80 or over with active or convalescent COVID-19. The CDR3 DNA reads TGTGCCAGTAGTATAACGGACTATAATAGAAACACCATATATTTT. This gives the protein CASSITDYNRNTIYF.